This is a list of T cell receptor beta chains from one sample in a study of blood T cells in healthy people across ages. TCRdb reprocessed the 5' RACE reads via MiXCR and lists one record per CDR3 protein. The sample records 890,000 or so distinct CDR3 sequences, around two thirds being singletons. Sequencing was carried out using blood. The source is a man aged 25-40 years in good health. CDR3s include the opening cysteine and the closing phenylalanine or tryptophan. The D gene is left open where the match is weak. A clone size is listed for some rows: how often the clone was seen (once, few, many), or a class if it is expanded.

>TRBV27|TRBJ1-4|TRBD1|NA
TGTGCCAGCAGTTTCGCGGGGACAGGGGTCGACGAAAAACTGTTTTTT
CASSFAGTGVDEKLFF
>TRBV7-2|TRBJ2-7|NA|NA
TGTGCCAGCAGCTTACCAGGGGCAACCAAGTACTTC
CASSLPGATKYF
>TRBV7-2|TRBJ2-5|TRBD1|NA
TGTGCCAGCAGCAAAGACAGGGGGCCTGGACAAGAGACCCAGTACTTC
CASSKDRGPGQETQYF
>TRBV6-6|TRBJ2-2|TRBD1|NA
TGTGCCAGCAGTTACTCGTCCAGGGGGCTCGACACCGGGGAGCTGTTTTTT
CASSYSSRGLDTGELFF
>TRBV20-1|TRBJ2-5|NA|NA
TGCAGTGCTTCCCAGGGGGGAGAGACCCAGTACTTC
CSASQGGETQYF
>TRBV6-2/TRBV6-3|TRBJ2-3|TRBD2|NA
TGTGCCAGCAGTACATGGACTAGCGGGGGGAGAAGCACAGATACGCAGTATTTT
CASSTWTSGGRSTDTQYF
>TRBV10-3|TRBJ1-5|NA|NA
TGTGCCATCAGTGAGTCCGCGGGGGGCTACAATCAGCCCCAGCATTTT
CAISESAGGYNQPQHF
>TRBV7-3|TRBJ2-3|TRBD2|NA
TGTGCCAGCAGCTCAAGGCAGCGGGGCTCCACAGATACGCAGTATTTT
CASSSRQRGSTDTQYF
>TRBV29-1|TRBJ2-7|NA|NA
TGCAGCGTTGAAGATCCCCGAGGGCAGAGCTACGAGCAGTACTTC
CSVEDPRGQSYEQYF
>TRBV29-1|TRBJ1-1|TRBD1|NA
TGCAGCGTTGGGGGACAGGATCCCACTGAAGCTTTCTTT
CSVGGQDPTEAFF
>TRBV7-8|TRBJ2-7|NA|NA
TGTGCCAGCAGCTTAGTAGGGTTTGTCTACCCTTCCAACTACGAGCAGTACTTC
CASSLVGFVYPSNYEQYF
>TRBV29-1|TRBJ2-2|NA|NA
TGCAGCGTTGAAACGCGGGGGCCCAACACCGGGGAGCTGTTTTTT
CSVETRGPNTGELFF
>TRBV25-1|TRBJ1-5|NA|few
TGTGCCAGCAGTGAGGGTTATAGCAATCAGCCCCAGCATTTT
CASSEGYSNQPQHF
>TRBV10-3|TRBJ1-6|NA|few
TGTGCCATCAGTGTGGACGGAATTTCACCCCTCCACTTT
CAISVDGISPLHF
>TRBV28|TRBJ1-5|NA|NA
TGTGCCAGCAGTACGGGGTTGTACAATCAGCCCCAGCATTTT
CASSTGLYNQPQHF
>TRBV20-1|TRBJ2-1|NA|few
TGCAGTGCAGATTTGGGGGGGCACAATGAGCAGTTCTTC
CSADLGGHNEQFF
>TRBV4-1|TRBJ2-4|NA|NA
TGCGCCAGCAGCCAAGATCGGGACCCCTACCAAAACATTCAGTACTTC
CASSQDRDPYQNIQYF
>TRBV20-1|TRBJ2-1|NA|NA
TGCAGTGCTAGACGAGGTGAGCAGTTCTTC
CSARRGEQFF
>TRBV6-5|TRBJ2-1|NA|NA
TGTGCCAGCAGGGCAGTCTACAATGAGCAGTTCTTC
CASRAVYNEQFF
>TRBV7-2|TRBJ2-7|NA|NA
TGTGCCAGCAGCAACCGGGACAAGATCTACGAGCAGTACTTC
CASSNRDKIYEQYF
>TRBV20-1|TRBJ2-1|NA|NA
TGCAGTGCTAGGGAGGAGGGGGCCAGCTCCTACAATGAGCAGTTCTTC
CSAREEGASSYNEQFF
>TRBV7-9|TRBJ2-7|NA|NA
TGTGCCAGCAGCTTTAACCGGGGGCACCTGTCCTACGAGCAGTACTTC
CASSFNRGHLSYEQYF
>TRBV7-2|TRBJ2-5|TRBD2|NA
TGTGCCAGCAGCTTACCCACAGGACTAGCGGGGCAAGGGACCCAGTACTTC
CASSLPTGLAGQGTQYF
>TRBV3-1|TRBJ2-7|NA|NA
TGTGCCAGCAGCCGAATTATTCACGAGCAGTACTTC
CASSRIIHEQYF
>TRBV29-1|TRBJ1-1|NA|few
TGCAGCGTTGAGGGCAGTCTGAACACTGAAGCTTTCTTT
CSVEGSLNTEAFF
>TRBV20-1|TRBJ1-5|NA|NA
TGCAGTGCTAGGTCCCTTGGGGTGGGCAATCAGCCCCAGCATTTT
CSARSLGVGNQPQHF
>TRBV7-2|TRBJ2-3|NA|NA
TGTGCCAGCAGCCATATTAGCGTACCTAGCACAGATACGCAGTATTTT
CASSHISVPSTDTQYF